What follows describes a single T cell receptor (beta chain). Its antigen is as yet unknown. Sequenced by immunoSEQ multiplex PCR; TCRdb stores in-frame clones only, minus some. The sample lists about 36,000 clones, 75% to 95% occurring once. The data were obtained in a study of monozygotic twins with cystic fibrosis. Study information: With about 15 PCR cycles, barcoded libraries came from about 3 micrograms of fragmented DNA. Study observations and caveats: J usage was most co-twin-similar in 8 of 16 pairs, V in 13. The repertoire was suggested to be naive-dominated, clonality median approximately 0.0098.

The CDR3 contains 15 residues. Germline CDR1 and CDR2: SEHNR and FQNEAQ (reference sequence). With 1 base removed from V and 2 bases from J, the gap between germline ends came to 11 bases. The J gene is TRBJ1-2, the V gene TRBV7-9; TRBD1 is a possible D gene (6 bases). Sequenced sample: blood. This receptor was taken from a boy between 2 and 15 years old with cystic fibrosis. The CDR3 DNA is TGTGCCAGCAGCTTAGTAGGGGGTGGAAACTATGGCTACACCTTC. It specifies CASSLVGGGNYGYTF.